This T cell receptor (beta chain) was sequenced during a study of patients and donors after allogeneic stem cell transplantation. Trimming cost V 0 bases and J 6 bases, with 16 bases left between them. Germline values: CDR1 KGHSH, CDR2 LQKENI. The CDR3 runs to 16 residues. TCRdb reprocessed the RT-PCR reads with MiXCR, giving one entry per CDR3 protein. This repertoire shows some 880,000 distinct CDR3 sequences, roughly 17% found once; its top ten account for around 6%. J is TRBJ2-3 and V is TRBV18; TRBD2 is a possible D gene (6 bases). Material: blood, either unsorted or a sorted T cell fraction (not recorded which). This clonotype was sampled from a human donor who was either an allogeneic HSCT recipient or a stem cell or donor lymphocyte infusion donor (not recorded which). It is not recorded whose cells these are; they may come from a transplant donor. The CDR3 DNA reads TGTGCCAGCTCACCACCAGGCGGGACCTTACGGGATACGCAGTATTTT. Its protein is CASSPPGGTLRDTQYF.